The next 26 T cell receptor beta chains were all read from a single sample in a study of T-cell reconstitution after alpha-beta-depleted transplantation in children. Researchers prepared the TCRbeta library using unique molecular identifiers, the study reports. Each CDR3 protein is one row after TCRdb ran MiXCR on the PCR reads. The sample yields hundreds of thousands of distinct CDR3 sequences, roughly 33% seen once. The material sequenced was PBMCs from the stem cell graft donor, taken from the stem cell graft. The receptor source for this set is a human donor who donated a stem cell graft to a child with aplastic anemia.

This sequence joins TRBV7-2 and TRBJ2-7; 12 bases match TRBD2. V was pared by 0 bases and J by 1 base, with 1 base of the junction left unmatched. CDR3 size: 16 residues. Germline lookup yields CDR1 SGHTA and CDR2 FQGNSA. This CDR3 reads CASSLATSGSSYEQYF. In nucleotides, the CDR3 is TGTGCCAGCAGCTTAGCGACTAGCGGGAGTTCCTACGAGCAGTACTTC. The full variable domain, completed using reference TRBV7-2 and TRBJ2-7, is GAGVSQSPSNKVTEKGKDVELRCDPISGHTALYWYRQSLGQGLEFLIYFQGNSAPDKSGLPSDRFSAERTGGSVSTLTIQRTQQEDSAVYLCASSLATSGSSYEQYFGPGTRLTVT.

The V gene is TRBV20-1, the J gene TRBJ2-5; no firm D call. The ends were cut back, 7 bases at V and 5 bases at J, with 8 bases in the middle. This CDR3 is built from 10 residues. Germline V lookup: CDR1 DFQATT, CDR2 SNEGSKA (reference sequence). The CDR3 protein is CSVPRETQYF. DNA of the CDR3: TGCAGTGTGCCCCGGGAGACCCAGTACTTC.

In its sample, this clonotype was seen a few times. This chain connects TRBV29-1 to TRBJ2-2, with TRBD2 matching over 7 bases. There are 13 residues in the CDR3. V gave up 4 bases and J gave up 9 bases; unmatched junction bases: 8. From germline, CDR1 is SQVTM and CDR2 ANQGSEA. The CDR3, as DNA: TGCAGCGTTGGACTAGCTAGAGGGCGGGAGCTGTTTTTT. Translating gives CSVGLARGRELFF.

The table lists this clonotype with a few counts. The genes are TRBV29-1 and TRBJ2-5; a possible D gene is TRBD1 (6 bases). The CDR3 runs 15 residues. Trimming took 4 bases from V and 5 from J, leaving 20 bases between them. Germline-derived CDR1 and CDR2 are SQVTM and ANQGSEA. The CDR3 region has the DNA TGCAGCGTTGGATCCAGGGGCGCAGCGACGGAGACCCAGTACTTC. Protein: CSVGSRGAATETQYF.

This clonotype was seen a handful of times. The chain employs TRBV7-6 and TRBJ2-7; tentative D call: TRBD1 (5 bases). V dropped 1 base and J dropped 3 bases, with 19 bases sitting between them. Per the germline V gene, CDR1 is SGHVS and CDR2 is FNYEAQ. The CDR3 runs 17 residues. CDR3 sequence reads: CASSLDVEAGHDYEQYF. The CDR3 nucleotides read TGTGCCAGCAGCTTAGATGTTGAGGCAGGACATGACTACGAGCAGTACTTC.

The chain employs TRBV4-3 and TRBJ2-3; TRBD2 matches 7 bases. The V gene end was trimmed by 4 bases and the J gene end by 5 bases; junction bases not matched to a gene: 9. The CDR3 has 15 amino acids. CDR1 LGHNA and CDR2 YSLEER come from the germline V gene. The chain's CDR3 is CASSPWGGGIDTQYF. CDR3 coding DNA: TGCGCCAGCAGCCCCTGGGGGGGAGGCATAGATACGCAGTATTTT.

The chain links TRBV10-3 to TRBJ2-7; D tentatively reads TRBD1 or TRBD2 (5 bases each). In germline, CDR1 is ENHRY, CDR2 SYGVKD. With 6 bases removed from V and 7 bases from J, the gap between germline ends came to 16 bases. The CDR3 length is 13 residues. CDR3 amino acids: CAIRSGMGPEQYV. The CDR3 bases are TGTGCCATCAGAAGCGGTATGGGGCCGGAGCAGTACGTC.

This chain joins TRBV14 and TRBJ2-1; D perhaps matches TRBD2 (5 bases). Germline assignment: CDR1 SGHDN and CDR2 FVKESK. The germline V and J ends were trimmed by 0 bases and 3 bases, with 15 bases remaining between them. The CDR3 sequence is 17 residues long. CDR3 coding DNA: TGTGCCAGCAGCCAAGATCGAGGGCTTTTAGGCTACAATGAGCAGTTCTTC. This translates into CASSQDRGLLGYNEQFF.

CDR3 residues: CASRSGTPTDTQYF. In nucleotides, the CDR3 is TGTGCCAGCAGAAGTGGGACCCCCACAGATACGCAGTATTTT. The rearrangement joins TRBV7-2 to TRBJ2-3; the D gene could be TRBD1 or TRBD2 (5 bases each). The CDR3 loop spans 14 amino acids. V was shortened by 6 bases and J by 2 bases, with 12 bases between the two germline ends. CDR1 SGHTA and CDR2 FQGNSA come from the germline V gene. The variable domain in full, with the rest retrieved from reference TRBV7-2 and TRBJ2-3, is GAGVSQSPSNKVTEKGKDVELRCDPISGHTALYWYRQSLGQGLEFLIYFQGNSAPDKSGLPSDRFSAERTGGSVSTLTIQRTQQEDSAVYLCASRSGTPTDTQYFGPGTRLTVL.

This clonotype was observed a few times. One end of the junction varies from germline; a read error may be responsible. CDR3 residues: CASSLGSGNTEAFF. The DNA of the CDR3 is TGTGCCAGCAGCTTAGGTTCAGGGAACACTGAAGCTTTCTTT. The J gene is TRBJ1-1, the V gene TRBV5-1, with unresolved D. Germline values: CDR1 SGHRS, CDR2 YFSETQ. This CDR3 contains 14 residues.

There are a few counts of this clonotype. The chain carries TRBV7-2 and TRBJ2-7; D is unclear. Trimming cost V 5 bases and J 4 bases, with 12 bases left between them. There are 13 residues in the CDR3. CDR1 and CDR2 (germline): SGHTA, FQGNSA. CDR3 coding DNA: TGTGCCAGCAGCCCAGTGCCTTCTTACGAGCAGTACTTC. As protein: CASSPVPSYEQYF.

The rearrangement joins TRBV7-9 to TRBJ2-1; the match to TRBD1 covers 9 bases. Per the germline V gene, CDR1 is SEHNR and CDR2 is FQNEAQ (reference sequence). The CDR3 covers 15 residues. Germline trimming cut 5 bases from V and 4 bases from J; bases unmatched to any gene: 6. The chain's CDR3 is CASSRADRGYNEQFF. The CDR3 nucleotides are TGTGCCAGCAGCCGGGCGGACAGGGGTTACAATGAGCAGTTCTTC.

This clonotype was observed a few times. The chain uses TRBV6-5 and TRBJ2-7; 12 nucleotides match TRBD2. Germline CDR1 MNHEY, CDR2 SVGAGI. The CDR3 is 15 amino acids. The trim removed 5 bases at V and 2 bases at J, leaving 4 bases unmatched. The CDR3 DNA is TGTGCCAGCAGTAGCCGGACTAGCGGGACCTACGAGCAGTACTTC. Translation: CASSSRTSGTYEQYF.

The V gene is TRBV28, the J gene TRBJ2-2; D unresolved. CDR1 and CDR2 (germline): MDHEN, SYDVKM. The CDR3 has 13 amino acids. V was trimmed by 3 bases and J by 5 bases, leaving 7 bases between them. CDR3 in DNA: TGTGCCAGCAGTTTCATCAGTACCGGGGAGCTGTTTTTT. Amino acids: CASSFISTGELFF.

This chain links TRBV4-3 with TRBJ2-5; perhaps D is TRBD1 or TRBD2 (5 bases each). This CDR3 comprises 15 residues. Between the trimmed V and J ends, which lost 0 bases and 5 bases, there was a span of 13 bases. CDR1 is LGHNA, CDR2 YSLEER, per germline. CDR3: CASSQDADEGETQYF. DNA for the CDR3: TGCGCCAGCAGCCAAGACGCGGACGAGGGGGAGACCCAGTACTTC.

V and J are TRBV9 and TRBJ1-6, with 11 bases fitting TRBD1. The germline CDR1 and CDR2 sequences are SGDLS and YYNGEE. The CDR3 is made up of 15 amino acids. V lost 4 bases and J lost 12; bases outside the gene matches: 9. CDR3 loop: CASSSRTGGSVPLHF. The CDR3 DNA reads TGTGCCAGCAGCTCCCGGACAGGGGGCAGTGTACCCCTCCACTTT.

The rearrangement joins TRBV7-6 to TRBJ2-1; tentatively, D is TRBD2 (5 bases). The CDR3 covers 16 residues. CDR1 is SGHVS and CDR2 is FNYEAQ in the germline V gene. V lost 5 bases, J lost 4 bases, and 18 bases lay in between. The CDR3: CASSEMGGGLYNEQFF. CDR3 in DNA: TGTGCCAGCAGCGAGATGGGCGGAGGCCTATACAATGAGCAGTTCTTC.

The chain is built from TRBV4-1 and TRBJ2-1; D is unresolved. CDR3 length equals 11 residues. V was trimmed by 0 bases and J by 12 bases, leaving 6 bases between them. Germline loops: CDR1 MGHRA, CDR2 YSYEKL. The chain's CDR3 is CASSQERRQFF. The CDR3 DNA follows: TGCGCCAGCAGCCAAGAGCGACGGCAGTTCTTC.

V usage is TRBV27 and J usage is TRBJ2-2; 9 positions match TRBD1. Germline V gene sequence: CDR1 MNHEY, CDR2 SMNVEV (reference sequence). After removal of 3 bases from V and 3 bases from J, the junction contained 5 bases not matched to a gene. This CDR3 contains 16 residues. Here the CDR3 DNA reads TGTGCCAGCAGTTTCCCGGGACAGGGCTACACCGGGGAGCTGTTTTTT. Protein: CASSFPGQGYTGELFF.

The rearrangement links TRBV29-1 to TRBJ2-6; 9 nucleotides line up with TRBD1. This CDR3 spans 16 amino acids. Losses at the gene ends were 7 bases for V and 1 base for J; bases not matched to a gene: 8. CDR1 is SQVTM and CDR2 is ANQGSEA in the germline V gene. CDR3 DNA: TGCAGCGACAGGGACAGGGTCCCATCTGGGGCCAACGTCCTGACTTTC. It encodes CSDRDRVPSGANVLTF.

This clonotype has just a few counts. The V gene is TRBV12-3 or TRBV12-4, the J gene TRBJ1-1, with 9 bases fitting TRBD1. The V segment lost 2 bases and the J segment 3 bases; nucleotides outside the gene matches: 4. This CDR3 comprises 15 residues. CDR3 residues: CASSLWDRADTEAFF. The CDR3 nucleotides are TGTGCCAGCAGTTTATGGGACAGGGCCGACACTGAAGCTTTCTTT.

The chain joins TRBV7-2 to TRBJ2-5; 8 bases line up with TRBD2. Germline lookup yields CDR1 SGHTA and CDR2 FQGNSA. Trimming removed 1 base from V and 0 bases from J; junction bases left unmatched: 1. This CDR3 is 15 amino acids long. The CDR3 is CASSLGGRYQETQYF. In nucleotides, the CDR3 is TGTGCCAGCAGCTTAGGCGGGAGGTACCAAGAGACCCAGTACTTC.

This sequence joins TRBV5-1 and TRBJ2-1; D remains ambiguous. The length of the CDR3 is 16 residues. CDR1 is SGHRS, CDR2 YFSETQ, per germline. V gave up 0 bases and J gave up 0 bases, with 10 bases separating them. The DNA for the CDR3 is TGCGCCAGCAGCTTGGACCCGGTTAGCTCCTACAATGAGCAGTTCTTC. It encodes CASSLDPVSSYNEQFF.

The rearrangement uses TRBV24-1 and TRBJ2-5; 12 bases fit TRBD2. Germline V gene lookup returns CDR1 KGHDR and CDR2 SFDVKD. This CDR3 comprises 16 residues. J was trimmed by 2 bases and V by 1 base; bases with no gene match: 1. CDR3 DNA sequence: TGTGCCACCAGTGATTTCGGACTAGCGGGGCAAGAGACCCAGTACTTC. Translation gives CATSDFGLAGQETQYF.

The CDR3 nucleotides read TGTGCCACCAGCAGAGATTTAGTCACCCTTCTAGTCAATGAGCAGTTCTTC. It translates to CATSRDLVTLLVNEQFF. V gene TRBV15 combines with J gene TRBJ2-1, with D unclear. The CDR3 has 17 residues. V was pared by 0 bases and J by 6 bases, with 18 bases between. The germline V gene encodes CDR1 LNHNV and CDR2 YYDKDF (reference sequence).

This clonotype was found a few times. The CDR3 DNA follows: TGCAGTGCTAGAGATCGAGGGCAGGGTGCAGATACGCAGTATTTT. This encodes CSARDRGQGADTQYF. The chain employs TRBV20-1 and TRBJ2-3, with D perhaps given as TRBD1 or TRBD2 (5 bases each). Trimming cost V 0 bases and J 4 bases, with 14 bases left between them. CDR3 length equals 15 residues. Germline CDR1 reads DFQATT; CDR2 reads SNEGSKA (reference sequence).